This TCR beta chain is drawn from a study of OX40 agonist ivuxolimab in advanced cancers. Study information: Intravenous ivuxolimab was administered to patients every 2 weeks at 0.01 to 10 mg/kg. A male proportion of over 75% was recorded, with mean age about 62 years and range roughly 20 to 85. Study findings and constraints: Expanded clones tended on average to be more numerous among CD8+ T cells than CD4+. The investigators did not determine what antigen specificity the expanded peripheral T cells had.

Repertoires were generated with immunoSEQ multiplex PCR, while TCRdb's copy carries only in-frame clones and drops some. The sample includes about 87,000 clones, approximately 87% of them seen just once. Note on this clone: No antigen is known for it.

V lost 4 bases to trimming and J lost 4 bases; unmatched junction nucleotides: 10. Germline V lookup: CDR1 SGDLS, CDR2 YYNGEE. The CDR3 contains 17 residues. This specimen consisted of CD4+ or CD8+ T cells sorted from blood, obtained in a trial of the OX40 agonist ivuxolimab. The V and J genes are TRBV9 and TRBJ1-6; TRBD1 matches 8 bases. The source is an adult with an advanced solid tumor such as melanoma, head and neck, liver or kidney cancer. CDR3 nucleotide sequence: TGTGCCAGCAGCCCTCATGGACAGGGAGGATATAATTCACCCCTCCACTTT. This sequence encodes CASSPHGQGGYNSPLHF.